The 5 T cell receptor beta chains presented below share a single source sample, sequenced in a study of T cells in Graves' hyperthyroidism and ophthalmopathy. Template material for amplifying TCR beta CDR3 regions consisted of RNA transcripts. A set of HTBI primers served as the primers for a first-round RT-PCR of the TCR CDR3. TCRdb processed the multiplex PCR reads anew with MiXCR; each CDR3 protein has one entry. Here the sample spans around 350,000 distinct CDR3 sequences, roughly 15% being singletons. Sequencing was carried out using blood. Receptors were obtained from a woman aged 60-75 years with Graves' ophthalmopathy.

This clonotype was counted at least ten times. The chain recombines TRBV7-9 with TRBJ2-3, with TRBD2 matching over 11 bases. V shed 9 bases, J shed 5 bases, and the junction held 7 bases outside the gene matches. The germline gives CDR1 SEHNR, CDR2 FQNEAQ (reference sequence). This CDR3 contains 14 residues. The CDR3 nucleotides read TGTGCCAGTTCACTAGCGGGAGATGAAGATACGCAGTATTTT. As protein: CASSLAGDEDTQYF.

The table lists this clonotype with many counts. J is TRBJ2-4 and V is TRBV20-1; 9 bases are shared with TRBD1. The V gene end was trimmed by 3 bases and the J gene end by 5 bases; junction bases not matched to a gene: 2. The CDR3 length is 13 residues. Per the germline V gene, CDR1 is DFQATT and CDR2 is SNEGSKA (reference sequence). DNA of the CDR3: TGCAGTGCTAGCAGGACAGGGGAAAACATTCAGTACTTC. Amino acids: CSASRTGENIQYF.

This clonotype has ten or more counts. The chain joins TRBV7-9 to TRBJ2-1; D gene ambiguous. Trimming took 1 base from V and 3 from J, leaving 13 bases between them. The CDR3 consists of 16 residues. CDR1 is SEHNR and CDR2 is FQNEAQ in the germline V gene (reference sequence). CDR3 DNA: TGTGCCAGCAGCTTAGGTCGTTTTGTAGACTACAATGAGCAGTTCTTC. This translates into CASSLGRFVDYNEQFF.

There are many counts of this clonotype. The rearrangement links TRBV28 to TRBJ2-7, with D tentatively TRBD1 or TRBD2 (5 bases each). CDR3 size: 14 residues. V was trimmed by 2 bases and J by 6 bases, leaving 14 bases between them. Germline assignment: CDR1 MDHEN and CDR2 SYDVKM. This CDR3 is CASSLHGALSEQYF. The CDR3 DNA reads TGTGCCAGCAGTTTACACGGGGCCCTTTCCGAGCAGTACTTC.

In this sample, this clonotype turned up many times. The chain couples TRBV6-1 to TRBJ2-7; TRBD2 matches 8 bases. The V segment lost 6 bases and the J segment 2 bases; nucleotides outside the gene matches: 9. The CDR3 sequence is 15 residues long. Germline-derived CDR1 and CDR2 are MNHNS and SASEGT. The CDR3 nucleotides read TGTGCCAGCAGACCAACTAGCGGAGACGCCTACGAGCAGTACTTC. Encoded protein: CASRPTSGDAYEQYF.